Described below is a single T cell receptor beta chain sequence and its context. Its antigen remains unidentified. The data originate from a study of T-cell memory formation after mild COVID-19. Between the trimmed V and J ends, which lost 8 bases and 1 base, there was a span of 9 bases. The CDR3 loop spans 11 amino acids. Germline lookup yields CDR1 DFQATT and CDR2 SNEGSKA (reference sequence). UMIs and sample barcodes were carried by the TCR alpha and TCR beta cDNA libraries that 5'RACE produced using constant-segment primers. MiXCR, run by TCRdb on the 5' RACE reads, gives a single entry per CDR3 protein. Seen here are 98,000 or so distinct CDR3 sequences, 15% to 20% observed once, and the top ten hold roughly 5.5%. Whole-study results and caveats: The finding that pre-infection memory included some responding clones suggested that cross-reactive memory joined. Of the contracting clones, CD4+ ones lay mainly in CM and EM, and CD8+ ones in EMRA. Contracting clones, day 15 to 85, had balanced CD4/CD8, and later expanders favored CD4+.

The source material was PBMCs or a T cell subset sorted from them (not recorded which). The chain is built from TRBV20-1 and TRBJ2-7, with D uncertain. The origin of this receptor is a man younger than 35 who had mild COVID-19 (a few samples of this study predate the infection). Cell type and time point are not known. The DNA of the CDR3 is TGCAGTTGTGGACGGTCCTACGAGCAGTACGTC. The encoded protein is CSCGRSYEQYV.